This TCR beta chain was recorded in a study of blood T cell repertoires in COVID-19. Using immunoSEQ multiplex PCR, the repertoire was profiled, and TCRdb retains in-frame clones only, with some absent. Here the sample spans hundreds of thousands of clones, around nine tenths being singletons. The CDR3 has 15 amino acids. Germline V gives CDR1 MNHNS, CDR2 SASEGT. The ends were cut back, 3 bases at V and 7 bases at J, with 16 bases in the middle. This TCR was sampled from a woman between 50 and 59 years old with COVID-19, enrolled during active disease. Input material: peripheral blood. This rearrangement joins TRBV6-1 to TRBJ1-5, with D tentatively TRBD1 (5 bases). The CDR3, as DNA: TGTGCCAGCAGTGAGTTTGTCAGGGCCGGGCAGCCCCAGCATTTT. It codes for CASSEFVRAGQPQHF.